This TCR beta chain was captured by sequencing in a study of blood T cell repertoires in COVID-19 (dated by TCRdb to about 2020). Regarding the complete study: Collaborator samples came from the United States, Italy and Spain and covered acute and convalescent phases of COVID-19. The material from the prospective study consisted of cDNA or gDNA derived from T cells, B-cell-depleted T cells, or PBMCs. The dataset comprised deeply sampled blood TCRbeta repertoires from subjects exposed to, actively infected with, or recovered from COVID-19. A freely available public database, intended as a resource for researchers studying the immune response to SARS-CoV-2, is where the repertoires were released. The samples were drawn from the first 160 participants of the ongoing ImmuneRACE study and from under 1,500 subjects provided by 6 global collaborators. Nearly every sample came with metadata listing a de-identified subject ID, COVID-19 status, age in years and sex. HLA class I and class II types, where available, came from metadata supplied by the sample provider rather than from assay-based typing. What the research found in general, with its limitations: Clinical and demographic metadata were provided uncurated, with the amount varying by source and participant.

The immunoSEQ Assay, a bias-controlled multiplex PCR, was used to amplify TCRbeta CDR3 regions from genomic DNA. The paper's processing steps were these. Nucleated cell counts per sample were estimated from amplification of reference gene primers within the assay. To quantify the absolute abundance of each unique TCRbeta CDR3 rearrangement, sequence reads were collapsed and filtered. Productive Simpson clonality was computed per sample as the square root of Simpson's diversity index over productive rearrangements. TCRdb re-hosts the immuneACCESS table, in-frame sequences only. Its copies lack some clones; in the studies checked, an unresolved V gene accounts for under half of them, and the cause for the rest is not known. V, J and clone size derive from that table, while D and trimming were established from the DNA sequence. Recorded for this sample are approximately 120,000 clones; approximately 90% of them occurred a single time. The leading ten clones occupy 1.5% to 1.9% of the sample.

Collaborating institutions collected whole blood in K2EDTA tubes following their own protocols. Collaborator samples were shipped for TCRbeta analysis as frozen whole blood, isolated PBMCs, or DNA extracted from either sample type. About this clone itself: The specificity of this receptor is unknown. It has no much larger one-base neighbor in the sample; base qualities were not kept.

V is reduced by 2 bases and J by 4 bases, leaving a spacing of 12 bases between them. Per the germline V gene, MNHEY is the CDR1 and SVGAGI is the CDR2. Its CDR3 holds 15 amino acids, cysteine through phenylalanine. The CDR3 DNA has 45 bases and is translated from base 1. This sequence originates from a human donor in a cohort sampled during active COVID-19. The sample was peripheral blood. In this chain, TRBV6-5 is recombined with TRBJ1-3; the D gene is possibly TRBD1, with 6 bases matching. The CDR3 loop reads CASSYAPGVGNTIYF. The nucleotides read TGTGCCAGCAGTTACGCACCAGGGGTCGGAAACACCATATATTTT.